Presented here are 5 T cell receptor beta chains from one specimen sequenced in a study of T cells after posttransplantation cyclophosphamide. The table came from immunoSEQ multiplex PCR; TCRdb's copy has only in-frame clones and leaves some out. The sample lists 35,000 to 40,000 clones, none appearing once, the ten largest making up more than 2%. The sample taken for sequencing was PBMCs. The origin of the receptors is a man aged 45-60 years in good health, CMV-negative, and a related stem cell transplant donor.

This clone has at least ten counts. The genes are TRBV2 and TRBJ2-4; the D gene is possibly TRBD1 (6 bases). The CDR3 covers 12 residues. Trimming stripped 5 bases from V and 11 bases from J, with 13 bases between. Germline V lookup: CDR1 SNHLY, CDR2 FYNNEI. CDR3 amino acids: CASSQDRSVQYF. CDR3 sequence (DNA): TGTGCCAGCAGTCAAGACAGGTCGGTTCAGTACTTC.

This clone was counted at least ten times. The chain carries TRBV5-1 and TRBJ1-4, with D unclear. Between the trimmed V and J ends, which lost 5 bases and 3 bases, there was a span of 11 bases. CDR3 length: 14 residues. Germline CDR1 and CDR2: SGHRS and YFSETQ. DNA of the CDR3: TGCGCCAGCAGACTGATTCCTGCTAATGAAAAACTGTTTTTT. Translating it yields CASRLIPANEKLFF.

This clone was counted ten times or more. The chain employs TRBV5-1 and TRBJ1-5; D gene unclear. V was pared by 4 bases and J by 4 bases, with 9 bases between. Germline lookup yields CDR1 SGHRS and CDR2 YFSETQ. This CDR3 is 13 amino acids long. CDR3 coding DNA: TGCGCCAGCAGCCCCTGGCCGAATCAGCCCCAGCATTTT. As protein: CASSPWPNQPQHF.

This clone was seen repeatedly, ten times or more. This chain uses TRBV27 with TRBJ2-7; 8 positions match TRBD1. J gave up 3 bases and V 8 bases, and 12 bases lay outside the gene matches. CDR1 MNHEY and CDR2 SMNVEV come from the germline V gene (reference sequence). The CDR3 length is 15 residues. In DNA, the CDR3 is TGTGCCAGCGCGCTGGACAGGGCAAAAAGCTACGAGCAGTACTTC. Residues: CASALDRAKSYEQYF.

This clone was counted at least ten times. The chain is built from TRBV9 and TRBJ2-3; 8 bases align to TRBD2. CDR1 and CDR2 from the germline V gene are SGDLS and YYNGEE. V lost 0 bases to trimming and J lost 2 bases; unmatched junction nucleotides: 5. This CDR3 spans 16 amino acids. The CDR3 nucleotides are TGTGCCAGCAGCGTAGCAGCGGGGGCTTACACAGATACGCAGTATTTT. It encodes CASSVAAGAYTDTQYF.